The 14 T cell receptor beta chains below all came from one sample that was sequenced in a study of T cell responses to AZD1222 COVID-19 vaccine. The protocol was immunoSEQ multiplex PCR, while the TCRdb copy is restricted to in-frame clones and leaves out a portion. The sample has 100,000 to 120,000 clones, just under 95% seen once; the top ten hold about 2.5%. The sample here was peripheral blood, taken 28 days after the second AZD1222 dose. The receptor set was obtained from an adult who received the AZD1222 COVID-19 vaccine.

The rearrangement links TRBV4-3 to TRBJ2-5; 8 nucleotides match TRBD2. After removal of 1 base from V and 4 bases from J, the junction contained 11 bases not matched to a gene. Germline V lookup: CDR1 LGHNA, CDR2 YSLEER. This CDR3 has 17 amino acids. Here the CDR3 DNA reads TGCGCCAGCAGCCAAGTTTATTCCGGGGGGGCTGGAGAGACCCAGTACTTC. This sequence encodes CASSQVYSGGAGETQYF.

The chain uses TRBV7-9 and TRBJ1-4; TRBD1 matches at 8 bases. This CDR3 contains 15 residues. The germline CDR1 and CDR2 sequences are SEHNR and FQNEAQ (reference sequence). The ends lost 5 bases at V and 0 bases at J; junction bases unmatched: 2. The CDR3 spells CASSDRGATNEKLFF. The CDR3 DNA is TGTGCCAGCAGCGACAGGGGCGCAACTAATGAAAAACTGTTTTTT.

The rearrangement joins TRBV7-9 to TRBJ1-6, with 8 bases lining up with TRBD1. The CDR3 spans 18 residues. The V gene's germline CDR1 is SEHNR and CDR2 FQNEAQ (reference sequence). J was trimmed by 4 bases and V by 3 bases; bases with no gene match: 11. As DNA, the CDR3 is TGTGCCAGCAGCTTCGCAAGGACAGGGCGGACGTATAATTCACCCCTCCACTTT. This encodes CASSFARTGRTYNSPLHF.

This clone has just one count. This rearrangement joins TRBV21-1 to TRBJ2-5. TRBV21-1 constitutes a pseudogene. CDR3 size: 16 residues. The CDR3: CASLTGLLRGEETQYF. CDR3 DNA: TGTGCCAGCTTGACCGGACTCCTCAGAGGGGAAGAGACCCAGTACTTC.

This clone was seen just once. J is TRBJ1-6 and V is TRBV7-2; 8 nucleotides match TRBD1. CDR3 length: 16 amino acids. Trimming removed 4 bases from V and 10 bases from J; junction bases left unmatched: 12. Germline loops: CDR1 SGHTA, CDR2 FQGNSA. The CDR3 nucleotides read TGTGCCAGCAGCTCCGCCCTGGACAGGGCTAGGTCACCCCTCCACTTT. Encoded protein: CASSSALDRARSPLHF.

The V gene is TRBV29-1, the J gene TRBJ2-2; D not resolved. CDR1 is SQVTM, CDR2 ANQGSEA, per germline. Trimming took 8 bases from V and 3 from J, leaving 19 bases between them. The CDR3 length is 15 residues. The CDR3 sequence is CSPNPMGRYTGELFF. The DNA of the CDR3 is TGCAGCCCGAACCCCATGGGCCGGTACACCGGGGAGCTGTTTTTT.

This clone was seen more than once but under ten times. The rearrangement uses TRBV4-3 and TRBJ1-4; D is undetermined. The V gene lost 0 bases and the J gene lost 5 bases, with 16 bases spanning the gap. Germline CDR1 reads LGHNA; CDR2 reads YSLEER. The CDR3 runs 17 residues. The CDR3 loop is CASSQDLLYGSNEKLFF. Written as DNA, the CDR3 is TGCGCCAGCAGCCAAGACCTCCTTTATGGCTCGAATGAAAAACTGTTTTTT.

The rearrangement joins TRBV29-1 to TRBJ1-2; D is unclear. CDR1 is SQVTM, CDR2 ANQGSEA, per germline. V was shortened by 5 bases and J by 4 bases, with 8 bases between the two germline ends. The CDR3 is 11 amino acids. Here the CDR3 reads CSVRDTYGYTF. The CDR3 nucleotides read TGCAGCGTTCGCGACACCTATGGCTACACCTTC.

The V call is TRBV10-1, the J call TRBJ1-1, with D maybe TRBD1 (5 bases). Germline V CDR1 and CDR2: WNHNN, SYGVQD (reference sequence). The CDR3 sequence is 13 residues long. The V end was cut by 0 bases, the J end by 10 bases, with 12 bases between. The CDR3 loop reads CASSESFDGGAFF. CDR3 sequence (DNA): TGCGCCAGCAGTGAGTCTTTTGATGGGGGAGCTTTCTTT.

This chain uses TRBV5-1 with TRBJ2-7; weak D call: TRBD1 (7 bases). The CDR3 length is 14 residues. The germline V and J ends were trimmed by 0 bases and 5 bases, with 12 bases remaining between them. Germline CDR1 and CDR2: SGHRS and YFSETQ. CDR3 protein: CASSLGQGLDEQYF. DNA for the CDR3: TGCGCCAGCAGCTTGGGACAGGGACTTGACGAGCAGTACTTC.

This clone appeared a single time. The chain uses TRBV24-1 and TRBJ1-1, with D perhaps matching TRBD1 (6 bases). V was trimmed by 5 bases and J by 12 bases, leaving 9 bases between them. Germline loops: CDR1 KGHDR, CDR2 SFDVKD. This CDR3 has 10 residues. CDR3: CATSVGTSFF. The CDR3 nucleotides read TGTGCCACCAGTGTGGGGACATCTTTCTTT.

The chain combines TRBV2 with TRBJ1-4, with D uncertain. The V gene's germline CDR1 is SNHLY and CDR2 FYNNEI. This CDR3 is 13 amino acids long. Trimming removed 2 bases from V and 8 bases from J, with 9 bases in between. Here the CDR3 DNA reads TGTGCCAGCAGTGAAAGTAGGAACGAAAAACTGTTTTTT. Amino acids: CASSESRNEKLFF.

V is TRBV7-9 and J is TRBJ2-2; no definite D call. This CDR3 is built from 15 residues. Germline-derived CDR1 and CDR2 are SEHNR and FQNEAQ (reference sequence). The V end was cut by 4 bases, the J end by 1 base, with 10 bases between. The chain's CDR3 is CASSSPTWNTGELFF. The CDR3 DNA sequence: TGTGCCAGCAGCTCCCCGACTTGGAACACCGGGGAGCTGTTTTTT.

In its sample, this clone was seen once. The chain carries TRBV15 and TRBJ1-4; D is undetermined. The V end lost 1 base, the J end lost 0 bases, and 9 bases lay between the germline ends. Germline V gives CDR1 LNHNV, CDR2 YYDKDF (reference sequence). The length of the CDR3 is 16 residues. The chain's CDR3 is CATSRAGPTTNEKLFF. The DNA for the CDR3 is TGTGCCACCAGCAGAGCCGGGCCGACAACTAATGAAAAACTGTTTTTT.